These T cell receptor beta chains were read from a single sample in a study of Graves' ophthalmopathy and Graves' hyperthyroidism. In TCRdb, the multiplex PCR reads were re-called with MiXCR into one record per CDR3 protein. In the table there are fewer than 350,000 distinct CDR3 sequences, about 17% of which are singletons. Sequenced input: peripheral blood. Every receptor here comes from an adult man with Graves' ophthalmopathy. Both conserved end residues are part of each CDR3. A D gene is named only where the DNA matches it firmly. Clone size is given as once, few or many counts, or a class when the clone is expanded.

clone size,D gene,J gene,V gene,CDR3 DNA,CDR3 protein
many,TRBD2,TRBJ2-7,TRBV12-3/TRBV12-4,TGTGCCAGCAGCCGCCCTAGCGGGAGAGTGTACGAGCAGTACTTC,CASSRPSGRVYEQYF
many,TRBD2,TRBJ2-7,TRBV7-6,TGTGCCAGCAGCTTAGCTAGCGGGAGGGCCTACGAGCAGTACTTC,CASSLASGRAYEQYF
many,TRBD1,TRBJ1-3,TRBV20-1,TGCAGTGCTAGAGGAACGGACAGGGGAAACACCATATATTTT,CSARGTDRGNTIYF
many,NA,TRBJ1-5,TRBV10-2,TGCGCCAGCAGAGGGGGGGGGGGCAATCAGCCCCAGCATTTT,CASRGGGGNQPQHF
many,NA,TRBJ2-4,TRBV30,TGTGCCTGGAGTGTCGCACAGGCAACGAACATTCAGTACTTC,CAWSVAQATNIQYF
many,TRBD2,TRBJ2-5,TRBV4-1,TGCGCCAGCAGCCTATCCCCCCCTAGCGGGGGGGAGACCCAGTACTTC,CASSLSPPSGGETQYF
few,NA,TRBJ1-6,TRBV7-2,TGTGCCAGCAGCTACACCCGTGATTCACCCCTCCACTTT,CASSYTRDSPLHF
many,TRBD1,TRBJ1-5,TRBV6-1,TGTGCCAGCAGACGGGACAGCTTATATAGCAATCAGCCCCTGTATTTT,CASRRDSLYSNQPLYF
many,TRBD1,TRBJ2-7,TRBV7-3,TGTGCCAGCAGTCAAACCCGGGACAGGGGTTACCCGGCGGTAGACGAGCAGTACTTC,CASSQTRDRGYPAVDEQYF
few,NA,TRBJ2-7,TRBV7-2,TGTGCCAGCAGCCCCCGACCCGGGGGCCTTAGCTACGAGCAGTACTTC,CASSPRPGGLSYEQYF
many,NA,TRBJ2-7,TRBV11-2,TGTGCCAGCAGCTCGTTTAGGGCAGGCGACTACGAGCAGTACTTC,CASSSFRAGDYEQYF
many,TRBD1,TRBJ1-1,TRBV5-1,TGCGCCAGCAGCCCAAGACAGGGTTGGGAATCTGAAGCTTTCTTT,CASSPRQGWESEAFF